Each of the 27 T cell receptor beta chains below was sequenced from the same sample in a study of human T cells and chemical hapten exposure. Indicated time point: pre-sensitization, week 0. The treatment was: therapeutic diphenylcyclopropenone sensitization with weekly scalp DPC. MiXCR, applied by TCRdb to the RACE reads, yields one record per CDR3 protein. The profile shows about 62,000 distinct CDR3 sequences, 6.7% of them singletons. Sequences were derived from whole blood, sampled in connection with sensitization to the hapten diphenylcyclopropenone (DPC). These receptors came from a woman between 25 and 40 years old with alopecia areata. Some clones in this sample may be carry-over from other donors' samples.

This clonotype was seen repeatedly, ten times or more. V is TRBV5-1 and J is TRBJ2-5; 7 bases fit TRBD1. Germline CDR1 SGHRS, CDR2 YFSETQ. V shed 3 bases and J 4 bases; nucleotides not matched to a gene: 12. CDR3 length: 16 residues. The CDR3 nucleotides are TGCGCCAGCAGCTCCCAAAGGGACAGTCCCGGAGAGACCCAGTACTTC. Residues: CASSSQRDSPGETQYF.

To note about this clonotype: A much larger clone differs from this one at a single base, so this may be a read error. The V call is TRBV2, the J call TRBJ1-2; tentative D call: TRBD1 (6 bases). CDR3 length equals 13 residues. CDR1 and CDR2 (germline): SNHLY, FYNNEI. CDR3 amino acids: CASKGDRSYGDTF. In nucleotides, the CDR3 is TGTGCCAGCAAGGGAGACAGGAGCTATGGCGACACCTTC.

Ten or more counts support this clonotype. This chain joins TRBV12-3 or TRBV12-4 and TRBJ1-1; TRBD1 matches 9 bases. The CDR3 is 18 amino acids. After removal of 5 bases from V and 1 base from J, the junction contained 14 bases not matched to a gene. CDR3 in DNA: TGTGCCAGCAGTCGGGAGATGTGGACAGGGGCTTCGAACACTGAAGCTTTCTTT. This gives the protein CASSREMWTGASNTEAFF.

This clonotype was observed many times. The chain has TRBV12-3 or TRBV12-4 and TRBJ2-5, with D unclear. This CDR3 comprises 13 residues. The V and J ends lost 0 bases and 3 bases respectively, with 5 bases between them. The CDR3 bases are TGTGCCAGCAGTTTAGCTCCGGAAGAGACCCAGTACTTC. This encodes CASSLAPEETQYF.

The sample holds a few counts of this clonotype. V is TRBV24-1 and J is TRBJ1-1; 9 bases line up with TRBD1. CDR1 KGHDR and CDR2 SFDVKD come from the germline V gene. V was pared by 4 bases and J by 4 bases, with 15 bases of the junction left unmatched. The CDR3 has 18 amino acids. The CDR3 DNA is TGTGCCACCAGTGACCAAATCCCGGGACAGGGAGTTGTCACTGAAGCTTTCTTT. This translates into CATSDQIPGQGVVTEAFF.

The sample holds many counts of this clonotype. This sequence joins TRBV19 and TRBJ1-2, with 7 bases matching TRBD1. From germline, CDR1 is LNHDA and CDR2 SQIVND (reference sequence). With 6 bases clipped from V and 3 bases from J, the junction kept 7 bases outside the gene matches. CDR3 length equals 14 residues. This chain's CDR3 is CASRQRDRYYGYTF. CDR3 nucleotide sequence: TGTGCCAGTAGGCAAAGGGACAGATACTATGGCTACACCTTC.

This clonotype has at least ten counts. This rearrangement joins TRBV7-2 to TRBJ2-3, with 13 nucleotides matching TRBD2. The CDR3 is made up of 15 amino acids. Looked up from germline, CDR1 is SGHTA and CDR2 is FQGNSA. Trimming cost V 4 bases and J 7 bases; bases outside gene matches: 5. CDR3 nucleotide sequence: TGTGCCAGCAGCTCAACTAGCGGGGGGGGAAATACGCAGTATTTT. Protein product: CASSSTSGGGNTQYF.

This clonotype was recorded at least ten times. V is TRBV20-1 and J is TRBJ2-2; no definite D call. Germline CDR1 is DFQATT and CDR2 is SNEGSKA (reference sequence). Trimming stripped 3 bases from V and 4 bases from J, with 9 bases between. The CDR3 is 13 amino acids. CDR3 protein: CSASSRVTGELFF. The CDR3 nucleotides are TGCAGTGCTAGTAGCCGGGTCACCGGGGAGCTGTTTTTT.

This clonotype was found many times. V usage is TRBV29-1 and J usage is TRBJ1-5, with D possibly matching TRBD1 (6 bases). With 4 bases removed from V and 2 bases from J, the gap between germline ends came to 9 bases. Looked up from germline, CDR1 is SQVTM and CDR2 is ANQGSEA. This CDR3 region has 13 residues. The CDR3 loop is CSVADSGNQPQHF. The DNA of the CDR3 is TGCAGCGTTGCGGACAGCGGCAATCAGCCCCAGCATTTT. The whole variable domain, remainder taken from reference TRBV29-1 and TRBJ1-5, is SAVISQKPSRDICQRGTSLTIQCQVDSQVTMMFWYRQQPGQSLTLIATANQGSEATYESGFVIDKFPISRPNLTFSTLTVSNMSPEDSSIYLCSVADSGNQPQHFGDGTRLSIL.

This clonotype showed up many times. The V gene is TRBV6-6, the J gene TRBJ1-6, with a possible D match to TRBD1 (6 bases). V lost 8 bases, J lost 0 bases, and 23 bases lay in between. The CDR3 covers 19 residues. Germline values: CDR1 MNHNY, CDR2 SVGAGI (reference sequence). The CDR3 sequence is CASRPSPGTLSSYNSPLHF. The CDR3 DNA is TGTGCCAGCCGCCCCTCGCCCGGGACACTGAGCTCCTATAATTCACCCCTCCACTTT.

This clonotype was counted many times. CDR3 loop: CATSRDMGFRGYNEQFF. In nucleotides, the CDR3 is TGTGCCACCAGCAGAGATATGGGGTTTCGGGGCTACAATGAGCAGTTCTTC. This chain uses TRBV15 with TRBJ2-1; perhaps TRBD2 as D (5 bases). This CDR3 region has 17 residues. Trimming stripped 0 bases from V and 3 bases from J, with 15 bases between. The germline V gene encodes CDR1 LNHNV and CDR2 YYDKDF (reference sequence).

This clonotype has at least ten counts. This rearrangement joins TRBV7-9 to TRBJ1-1; D may be TRBD1 (6 bases). With 1 base removed from V and 2 bases from J, the gap between germline ends came to 8 bases. Germline CDR1 and CDR2: SEHNR and FQNEAQ (reference sequence). This CDR3 is 14 amino acids long. The CDR3 nucleotides read TGTGCCAGCAGCTTAGGGACAGAAAACACTGAAGCTTTCTTT. It encodes CASSLGTENTEAFF.

This clonotype has at least ten counts. V usage is TRBV6-5 and J usage is TRBJ2-7; perhaps TRBD2 as D (6 bases). From germline, CDR1 is MNHEY and CDR2 SVGAGI. V dropped 7 bases and J dropped 2 bases, with 15 bases sitting between them. This CDR3 has 14 amino acids. The CDR3 region is CASISGTGAYEQYF. The CDR3 DNA is TGTGCCAGCATTTCCGGGACGGGAGCCTACGAGCAGTACTTC.

At least ten counts were recorded for this clonotype. This rearrangement joins TRBV3-1 to TRBJ1-4, with D unclear. Trimming pared 2 bases from V and 8 bases from J, leaving 9 bases between. Germline V CDR1 and CDR2: LGHDT, YNNKEL (reference sequence). The CDR3 runs to 13 residues. CDR3 sequence: CASSQQHGEKLFF. CDR3 DNA sequence: TGTGCCAGCAGCCAACAACACGGAGAAAAACTGTTTTTT.

The table lists this clonotype with many counts. The chain combines TRBV29-1 with TRBJ1-1, with no clear D. V lost 3 bases to trimming and J lost 3 bases, with 5 bases between them. This CDR3 has 11 amino acids. CDR1 SQVTM and CDR2 ANQGSEA come from the germline V gene. Here the CDR3 DNA reads TGCAGCGTTGAGTTGGACACTGAAGCTTTCTTT. Residues: CSVELDTEAFF.

The table lists this clonotype with many counts. The chain combines TRBV25-1 with TRBJ2-5; D remains ambiguous. The V end lost 6 bases, the J end lost 2 bases, and 7 bases lay between the germline ends. This CDR3 region has 12 residues. From germline, CDR1 is MGHDK and CDR2 SYGVNS. CDR3 protein: CASSDKQETQYF. The CDR3 nucleotides are TGTGCCAGCAGCGATAAGCAAGAGACCCAGTACTTC.

A few counts support this clonotype. The V gene is TRBV6-5, the J gene TRBJ1-1; TRBD1 is a possible D gene (6 bases). The CDR3 has 15 residues. CDR1 and CDR2 from the germline V gene are MNHEY and SVGAGI. The V and J ends lost 2 bases and 2 bases respectively, with 12 bases between them. For the CDR3, the DNA is TGTGCCAGCAGTTACACAGGGAGTATTAACACTGAAGCTTTCTTT. Translated: CASSYTGSINTEAFF.

In its sample, this clonotype was seen many times. J is TRBJ2-3 and V is TRBV12-3 or TRBV12-4, with a tentative D call TRBD1 (6 bases). This CDR3 has 15 residues. Between the trimmed V and J ends, which lost 5 bases and 1 base, there was a span of 13 bases. The CDR3: CASSIQGGGTDTQYF. The CDR3 DNA reads TGTGCCAGCAGTATACAGGGTGGGGGCACAGATACGCAGTATTTT.

At least ten counts were recorded for this clonotype. J is TRBJ2-7 and V is TRBV20-1; tentatively, D is TRBD1 or TRBD2 (5 bases each). The CDR3 is 15 amino acids. The germline V and J ends were trimmed by 2 bases and 7 bases, with 21 bases remaining between them. The germline V gene encodes CDR1 DFQATT and CDR2 SNEGSKA (reference sequence). This CDR3 is CSARTLSYRDGEQYF. The CDR3 DNA sequence: TGCAGTGCTAGAACTCTAAGCTACCGGGACGGGGAGCAGTACTTC.

This clonotype was seen many times. The rearrangement uses TRBV6-1 and TRBJ1-5; 8 bases align to TRBD1. This CDR3 spans 15 amino acids. V shed 6 bases and J 2 bases; nucleotides not matched to a gene: 6. Germline assignment: CDR1 MNHNS and CDR2 SASEGT. As DNA, the CDR3 is TGTGCCAGCAGAGCGGACAGGGTGGGCAATCAGCCCCAGCATTTT. Translating it yields CASRADRVGNQPQHF.

There are many counts of this clonotype. This chain links TRBV10-3 with TRBJ1-4; D possibly corresponds to TRBD1 (6 bases). The CDR3 extends over 16 amino acids. From germline, CDR1 is ENHRY and CDR2 SYGVKD. Trimming cost V 0 bases and J 2 bases, with 10 bases left between them. CDR3 DNA: TGTGCCATCAGTGAGTCGAGGCAGGGGACTAATGAAAAACTGTTTTTT. Its translation is CAISESRQGTNEKLFF.

There are a few counts of this clonotype. J is TRBJ1-5 and V is TRBV6-1; D might be TRBD1 (6 bases). The CDR3 covers 14 residues. V was clipped by 3 bases and J by 5 bases, with 11 bases between them. Germline-derived CDR1 and CDR2 are MNHNS and SASEGT. In nucleotides, the CDR3 is TGTGCCAGCAGTGAGGACAGTGTCTATCAGCCCCAGCATTTT. Translating it yields CASSEDSVYQPQHF.

This clonotype was seen a few times. The chain combines TRBV24-1 with TRBJ1-2; D gene uncertain. V lost 12 bases and J 3 bases, leaving 16 bases between the germline ends. The germline CDR1 and CDR2 sequences are KGHDR and SFDVKD. The CDR3 spans 13 residues. The CDR3 is CAANRKSDYGYTF. The CDR3 coding sequence is TGTGCCGCCAACAGAAAATCCGACTATGGCTACACCTTC.

In this sample, this clonotype turned up many times. In DNA, the CDR3 is TGTGCCCTGGGGGCCACCCCCACAGATACGCAGTATTTT. Translation: CALGATPTDTQYF. The chain joins TRBV10-3 to TRBJ2-3; D is perhaps TRBD1 (6 bases). This CDR3 comprises 13 residues. Deletions cut 11 bases from V and 2 bases from J, with 14 bases between. Germline V gene lookup returns CDR1 ENHRY and CDR2 SYGVKD.

This clonotype came up many times. The rearrangement uses TRBV12-3 or TRBV12-4 and TRBJ2-2, with D uncertain. This CDR3 has 12 amino acids. Trimming pared 6 bases from V and 3 bases from J, leaving 5 bases between. The CDR3: CASRKYTGELFF. DNA of the CDR3: TGTGCCAGCAGGAAGTACACCGGGGAGCTGTTTTTT.

This clonotype came up many times. The chain has TRBV18 and TRBJ1-5; D is unresolved. V lost 1 base to trimming and J lost 3 bases, with 4 bases between them. The CDR3 extends over 13 amino acids. Germline assignment: CDR1 KGHSH and CDR2 LQKENI. DNA for the CDR3: TGTGCCAGCTCACCACGGGTCAATCAGCCCCAGCATTTT. Its protein product is CASSPRVNQPQHF. The variable domain in full, with the rest retrieved from reference TRBV18 and TRBJ1-5, is NAGVMQNPRHLVRRRGQEARLRCSPMKGHSHVYWYRQLPEEGLKFMVYLQKENIIDESGMPKERFSAEFPKEGPSILRIQQVVRGDSAAYFCASSPRVNQPQHFGDGTRLSIL.

This clonotype was counted at least ten times. CDR3 nucleotides: TGTGCCAGCTCACCACAAAGCCAAGAGACCCAGTACTTC. Amino acids: CASSPQSQETQYF. This chain uses TRBV18 with TRBJ2-5, with no clear D. The CDR3 length is 13 residues. V was cut by 1 base and J by 1 base, with 4 bases left in between. Germline loops: CDR1 KGHSH, CDR2 LQKENI.